This entry lists 27 T cell receptor beta chains sequenced from one sample in a study of cytomegalovirus exposure and HLA in healthy donors. 60 Vbeta and 13 Jbeta primers were used in PCR. Measured with immunoSEQ multiplex PCR; TCRdb has only the in-frame clones, and not every one. The repertoire holds roughly 160,000 clones, with over 70% as singletons. The sequenced sample consisted of PBMCs. These receptor sequences come from a woman in her 50s in good health and CMV-seropositive.

The chain is built from TRBV7-9 and TRBJ1-1; perhaps TRBD1 as D (5 bases). CDR3 length: 15 residues. V was pared by 5 bases and J by 5 bases, with 18 bases between. Per the germline V gene, CDR1 is SEHNR and CDR2 is FQNEAQ (reference sequence). The CDR3 bases are TGTGCCAGCAGCCTACTGAGACTCTCAGGGACTGAAGCTTTCTTT. Translation gives CASSLLRLSGTEAFF.

This chain joins TRBV7-2 and TRBJ1-2; D not certain. The CDR3 runs 14 residues. CDR1 SGHTA and CDR2 FQGNSA come from the germline V gene. The ends were cut back, 3 bases at V and 7 bases at J, with 15 bases in the middle. CDR3 DNA sequence: TGTGCCAGCAGCTTTGAAAGAGTCCTTGGTGGCTACACCTTC. Protein sequence: CASSFERVLGGYTF.

A single count supports this clone. The genes are TRBV12-5 and TRBJ2-1; TRBD2 matches 11 bases. Trimming at V came to 3 bases and at J to 8 bases, leaving 12 bases not matched to a gene. This CDR3 comprises 17 residues. Germline V lookup: CDR1 LGHNT, CDR2 FRNRAP. This CDR3 reads CASGFILEGTSGHEQFF. CDR3 in DNA: TGTGCTAGTGGTTTTATTTTAGAGGGGACTAGCGGTCATGAGCAGTTCTTC. Combining the CDR3 with reference TRBV12-5 and TRBJ2-1 gives the whole variable domain DARVTQTPRHKVTEMGQEVTMRCQPILGHNTVFWYRQTMMQGLELLAYFRNRAPLDDSGMPKDRFSAEMPDATLATLKIQPSEPRDSAVYFCASGFILEGTSGHEQFFGPGTRLTVL.

V usage is TRBV7-2 and J usage is TRBJ2-5; D possibly corresponds to TRBD2 (6 bases). Germline CDR1 reads SGHTA; CDR2 reads FQGNSA. The CDR3 totals 14 residues. V was cut by 5 bases and J by 5 bases, with 15 bases left in between. CDR3: CASSKPGVRETQYF. The DNA of the CDR3 is TGTGCCAGCAGCAAACCGGGAGTTAGGGAGACCCAGTACTTC.

This chain links TRBV5-4 with TRBJ1-3; TRBD1 aligns across 12 bases. Germline V lookup: CDR1 SGHNT, CDR2 YYREEE (reference sequence). CDR3 length equals 17 residues. The V gene end was trimmed by 4 bases and the J gene end by 1 base; junction bases not matched to a gene: 6. Here the CDR3 reads CASSGGGQGASGNTIYF. CDR3 in DNA: TGTGCCAGCAGCGGGGGGGGACAGGGGGCGTCTGGAAACACCATATATTTT.

The chain combines TRBV7-8 with TRBJ2-7; the match to TRBD1 covers 7 bases. Per the germline V gene, CDR1 is SGHVS and CDR2 is FQNEAQ. V trimming: 5 bases; J trimming: 2 bases; junction bases outside the gene matches: 6. The CDR3 extends over 14 amino acids. The CDR3 DNA sequence: TGTGCCAGCAGCCCCCAGGGGGTCCCCTACGAGCAGTACTTC. Protein: CASSPQGVPYEQYF.

J is TRBJ2-1 and V is TRBV5-6; no reliable D call. The CDR3 has 15 residues. Germline CDR1 reads SGHDT; CDR2 reads YYEEEE. V lost 1 base and J 2 bases, leaving 10 bases between the germline ends. The CDR3, as DNA: TGTGCCAGCAGCTTGATAGAACTCCCCTACAATGAGCAGTTCTTC. Its translation: CASSLIELPYNEQFF.

CDR3 loop: CASSLVRANLAGTIYF. For the CDR3, the DNA is TGTGCCAGCAGCTTGGTGCGCGCAAACCTGGCGGGCACCATATATTTT. This chain joins TRBV5-6 and TRBJ1-3; no reliable D call. Looked up from germline, CDR1 is SGHDT and CDR2 is YYEEEE. The CDR3 sequence is 16 residues long. V was trimmed by 0 bases and J by 9 bases, leaving 19 bases between them.

The chain uses TRBV5-1 and TRBJ1-4; no firm D call. This CDR3 is built from 15 residues. The germline V and J ends were trimmed by 5 bases and 0 bases, with 11 bases remaining between them. Germline CDR1 SGHRS, CDR2 YFSETQ. The CDR3 coding sequence is TGCGCCAGCAGGGAGGACCCCTCAACTAATGAAAAACTGTTTTTT. This translates into CASREDPSTNEKLFF.

J is TRBJ2-5 and V is TRBV28, with 8 bases aligning to TRBD2. Unmatched junction bases numbered 10, after V lost 3 bases and J lost 7 bases. The CDR3 runs 15 residues. Germline loops: CDR1 MDHEN, CDR2 SYDVKM. The CDR3 reads CASSFSGTSGGTQYF. DNA of the CDR3: TGTGCCAGCAGTTTTTCCGGGACTAGTGGTGGGACCCAGTACTTC.

The chain uses TRBV7-2 and TRBJ2-5; TRBD1 matches at 11 bases. The CDR3 spans 15 residues. Germline V lookup: CDR1 SGHTA, CDR2 FQGNSA. The V and J ends lost 9 bases and 2 bases, in that order; junction bases with no gene match: 8. The CDR3 sequence is CASKTGTGGQETQYF. As DNA, the CDR3 is TGTGCCAGTAAAACCGGGACAGGGGGACAAGAGACCCAGTACTTC.

This chain links TRBV5-8 with TRBJ1-2; D gene ambiguous. Per the germline V gene, CDR1 is SGHTS and CDR2 is YDEGEE. Trimming cost V 3 bases and J 6 bases, with 18 bases left between them. CDR3 length: 15 residues. The CDR3, as DNA: TGTGCCAGCAGCTCCCGAGGTGGCCTTCTAGATGGCTACACCTTC. As protein: CASSSRGGLLDGYTF.

This sequence joins TRBV27 and TRBJ2-1, with 11 bases aligning to TRBD2. CDR1 is MNHEY and CDR2 is SMNVEV in the germline V gene (reference sequence). This CDR3 is 14 amino acids long. The V and J ends lost 5 bases and 10 bases, in that order; junction bases with no gene match: 7. The CDR3 region is CASSVSGGAREQFF. The CDR3 nucleotides read TGTGCCAGCAGTGTTAGCGGGGGGGCCCGGGAGCAGTTCTTC.

V and J are TRBV6-5 and TRBJ1-1; D unresolved. Between the trimmed V and J ends, which lost 4 bases and 5 bases, there was a span of 14 bases. The CDR3 is made up of 14 amino acids. Germline loops: CDR1 MNHEY, CDR2 SVGAGI. The CDR3 spells CASSSGREWTEAFF. The CDR3 nucleotides are TGTGCCAGCAGTTCCGGGAGAGAGTGGACTGAAGCTTTCTTT.

This clone was seen only once. This chain uses TRBV5-1 with TRBJ1-4, with unresolved D. This CDR3 has 16 amino acids. CDR1 is SGHRS, CDR2 YFSETQ, per germline. Trimming took off 4 bases at V and 0 bases at J, with 13 bases between the two ends. The CDR3 sequence is CASSLQPGTTNEKLFF. The CDR3 coding sequence is TGCGCCAGCAGCCTCCAGCCGGGGACAACTAATGAAAAACTGTTTTTT.

This chain uses TRBV19 with TRBJ2-7, with a possible D match to TRBD1 (6 bases). The CDR3 totals 13 residues. The germline V gene has CDR1 LNHDA and CDR2 SQIVND (reference sequence). Trimming left V 5 bases short and J 4 bases short, with 12 bases between. CDR3 in DNA: TGTGCCAGTAGTGAGGGACATCTTTACGAGCAGTACTTC. Its protein product is CASSEGHLYEQYF.

The CDR3 sequence is CASSAVPGDRTYGYTF. CDR3 DNA sequence: TGTGCCAGCAGCGCTGTTCCGGGGGACAGGACCTATGGCTACACCTTC. This chain links TRBV9 with TRBJ1-2; 8 bases match TRBD1. In germline, CDR1 is SGDLS, CDR2 YYNGEE. This CDR3 has 16 residues. V gave up 3 bases and J gave up 4 bases; unmatched junction bases: 11.

The chain uses TRBV27 and TRBJ1-2; the match to TRBD1 covers 8 bases. Germline loops: CDR1 MNHEY, CDR2 SMNVEV (reference sequence). This CDR3 contains 14 residues. V lost 1 base, J lost 8 bases, and 6 bases stayed unmatched. CDR3 DNA sequence: TGTGCCAGCAGTTTATGGGCGACAGGGGCCGGCTACACCTTC. Translation: CASSLWATGAGYTF.

This clone was counted only a few times. The chain recombines TRBV7-3 with TRBJ1-2; D not resolved. Trimming removed 0 bases from V and 7 bases from J, with 12 bases in between. CDR3 size: 14 residues. In germline, CDR1 is SGHTA, CDR2 FQGTGA. CDR3 sequence: CASSLTWEVGGYTF. DNA of the CDR3: TGTGCCAGCAGCTTAACGTGGGAGGTCGGTGGCTACACCTTC.

V usage is TRBV5-6 and J usage is TRBJ1-1; D call uncertain. Germline V CDR1 and CDR2: SGHDT, YYEEEE. The ends were cut back, 0 bases at V and 3 bases at J, with 6 bases in the middle. The length of the CDR3 is 13 residues. The CDR3 spells CASSLVQDTEAFF. As DNA, the CDR3 is TGTGCCAGCAGCTTGGTCCAGGACACTGAAGCTTTCTTT.

In the case of this clone: Other nucleotide sequences in the sample specify the same CDR3. The chain joins TRBV5-1 to TRBJ2-3, with 7 positions matching TRBD1. J lost 9 bases, V lost 4 bases, and 17 bases had no gene match. Germline CDR1 is SGHRS and CDR2 is YFSETQ. The CDR3 runs 16 residues. CDR3 amino acids: CASSPEGQPTGDTQYF. CDR3 DNA sequence: TGCGCCAGCAGCCCAGAGGGACAGCCGACCGGAGACACGCAGTATTTT.

The chain combines TRBV4-1 with TRBJ1-2, with TRBD1 as a possible D gene (5 bases). The germline V and J ends were trimmed by 0 bases and 2 bases, with 13 bases remaining between them. This CDR3 contains 16 residues. Germline loops: CDR1 MGHRA, CDR2 YSYEKL. In DNA form, the CDR3 reads TGCGCCAGCAGCCAAGAGGGGCGGGGAAGCAACTATGGCTACACCTTC. Protein: CASSQEGRGSNYGYTF.

This clone was observed a single time. The chain uses TRBV30 and TRBJ2-1; the match to TRBD2 covers 11 bases. The V gene's germline CDR1 is GTSNPN and CDR2 SVGIG (reference sequence). This CDR3 has 15 amino acids. V was pared by 3 bases and J by 7 bases, with 8 bases of the junction left unmatched. CDR3 residues: CAWSAIAGGGNEQFF. The CDR3 region has the DNA TGTGCCTGGAGCGCCATAGCGGGGGGGGGAAATGAGCAGTTCTTC.

Points on this clone: This sample includes further DNA sequences coding for the same CDR3. The gene calls are TRBV28 and TRBJ2-5; D gene uncertain. CDR3 length: 11 residues. Trimming stripped 3 bases from V and 5 bases from J, with 4 bases between. The V gene's germline CDR1 is MDHEN and CDR2 SYDVKM. The CDR3 region is CASSLRETQYF. CDR3 DNA sequence: TGTGCCAGCAGTTTGAGGGAGACCCAGTACTTC.

This clone was seen a single time. The V call is TRBV7-6, the J call TRBJ1-2; 7 bases are a match to TRBD1. J was trimmed by 12 bases and V by 6 bases; bases with no gene match: 10. In germline, CDR1 is SGHVS, CDR2 FNYEAQ. CDR3 length equals 12 residues. CDR3 DNA sequence: TGTGCCAGCAGTTCACCAGGGGGTTGGCACACCTTC. This sequence encodes CASSSPGGWHTF.

The chain is built from TRBV29-1 and TRBJ2-2, with 14 bases that match TRBD2. This CDR3 is 14 amino acids long. The germline V gene has CDR1 SQVTM and CDR2 ANQGSEA. V was clipped by 6 bases and J by 7 bases; unmatched bases: 4. CDR3: CSVAGLAGGGELFF. In DNA, the CDR3 is TGCAGCGTAGCCGGACTAGCGGGGGGCGGGGAGCTGTTTTTT.

J is TRBJ2-7 and V is TRBV5-1; D perhaps matches TRBD2 (6 bases). This CDR3 has 14 amino acids. Germline CDR1 SGHRS, CDR2 YFSETQ. Trimming pared 0 bases from V and 3 bases from J, leaving 10 bases between. The CDR3 is CASSLAGTRYEQYF. In DNA form, the CDR3 reads TGCGCCAGCAGCTTGGCTGGGACTCGCTACGAGCAGTACTTC. Full variable domain (outside the CDR3, taken from reference TRBV5-1 and TRBJ2-7): KAGVTQTPRYLIKTRGQQVTLSCSPISGHRSVSWYQQTPGQGLQFLFEYFSETQRNKGNFPGRFSGRQFSNSRSEMNVSTLELGDSALYLCASSLAGTRYEQYFGPGTRLTVT.